Following are 24 T cell receptor beta chains from one sample sequenced in a study of shared T cell receptors in the human thymus. Profiled with immunoSEQ multiplex PCR; TCRdb holds only in-frame clones, not every one. The repertoire holds about 710,000 clones, with about 89% as singletons. This sample also belongs to another study, concerning human thymus T cells.

Sequences were obtained from thymocytes. The source of these receptors is a boy under two years old with a congenital heart defect.

The CDR3 here is CASSLRRFLAKNIQYF. The CDR3 DNA reads as TGTGCCAGCAGTCTTCGTCGTTTCCTAGCCAAAAACATTCAGTACTTC. The rearrangement uses TRBV2 and TRBJ2-4, with D unclear. Trimming took off 5 bases at V and 0 bases at J, with 14 bases between the two ends. CDR1 and CDR2 (germline): SNHLY, FYNNEI. This CDR3 contains 16 residues.

This chain connects TRBV6-5 to TRBJ2-7, with D tentatively TRBD2 (5 bases). V was trimmed by 6 bases and J by 2 bases, leaving 14 bases between them. The CDR3 spans 14 residues. Germline-derived CDR1 and CDR2 are MNHEY and SVGAGI. The CDR3 DNA reads as TGTGCCAGCAGCAGGTTTGGGAGAGCCTACGAGCAGTACTTC. Its protein product is CASSRFGRAYEQYF.

The chain employs TRBV6-5 and TRBJ1-1; D might be TRBD1 (6 bases). The germline V gene has CDR1 MNHEY and CDR2 SVGAGI. V lost 0 bases and J lost 2, with 13 bases in between. The CDR3 is 16 residues long. The CDR3 DNA reads as TGTGCCAGCAGTTACTCGAGGGGGTCCAAAAACACTGAAGCTTTCTTT. Translation gives CASSYSRGSKNTEAFF.

The genes are TRBV28 and TRBJ1-2, with D possibly matching TRBD1 (5 bases). V was shortened by 5 bases and J by 1 base, with 23 bases between the two germline ends. CDR3 length: 18 residues. CDR1 MDHEN and CDR2 SYDVKM come from the germline V gene. In DNA form, the CDR3 reads TGTGCCAGCAGTCTTAACCCCTCCGGGGGGGTGAATAACTATGGCTACACCTTC. The encoded protein is CASSLNPSGGVNNYGYTF.

This clone has just one count. The chain employs TRBV6-5 and TRBJ2-2, with D tentatively TRBD1 (6 bases). The germline V gene has CDR1 MNHEY and CDR2 SVGAGI. There are 16 residues in the CDR3. V gave up 0 bases and J gave up 4 bases, with 12 bases separating them. The CDR3 spells CASSYSTGTLTGELFF. DNA of the CDR3: TGTGCCAGCAGTTACTCGACTGGGACACTCACCGGGGAGCTGTTTTTT.

This clone was seen only once. This rearrangement joins TRBV27 to TRBJ2-1; 7 bases fit TRBD2. Trimming cost V 5 bases and J 4 bases; bases outside gene matches: 8. This CDR3 region has 15 residues. The germline V gene encodes CDR1 MNHEY and CDR2 SMNVEV (reference sequence). The CDR3 DNA is TGTGCCAGCAGTGTGGGGCGGGAGCCATACAATGAGCAGTTCTTC. It yields the protein CASSVGREPYNEQFF.

The chain recombines TRBV7-2 with TRBJ1-3, with D possibly matching TRBD1 (6 bases). Germline-derived CDR1 and CDR2 are SGHTA and FQGNSA. V was trimmed by 1 base and J by 4 bases, leaving 11 bases between them. This CDR3 region has 15 residues. This CDR3 is CASSLEGRGGNTIYF. In nucleotides, the CDR3 is TGTGCCAGCAGCTTAGAGGGCAGGGGAGGAAACACCATATATTTT.

This rearrangement joins TRBV2 to TRBJ1-1, with D tentatively TRBD1 (5 bases). The germline CDR1 and CDR2 sequences are SNHLY and FYNNEI. CDR3 length equals 17 residues. Trimming shortened V by 1 base and J by 2 bases, and 17 bases separated the two germline ends. The CDR3 here is CASSEGWGGGTNTEAFF. In DNA, the CDR3 is TGTGCCAGCAGTGAAGGTTGGGGGGGAGGGACTAACACTGAAGCTTTCTTT.

The rearrangement links TRBV27 to TRBJ2-1; D is possibly TRBD1 (6 bases). Germline CDR1 is MNHEY and CDR2 is SMNVEV (reference sequence). With 6 bases removed from V and 5 bases from J, the gap between germline ends came to 23 bases. The CDR3 length is 17 residues. The CDR3 sequence is CASSPTPGQKRHNEQFF. DNA of the CDR3: TGTGCCAGCAGCCCTACGCCCGGACAGAAGCGCCACAATGAGCAGTTCTTC.

This clone has a single count. The rearrangement joins TRBV20-1 to TRBJ1-1; maybe TRBD1 (5 bases). Trimming shortened V by 5 bases and J by 8 bases, and 9 bases separated the two germline ends. This CDR3 has 10 amino acids. The germline V gene encodes CDR1 DFQATT and CDR2 SNEGSKA (reference sequence). DNA of the CDR3: TGCAGTGCTTCGGACAAGGAAGCTTTCTTT. Translating gives CSASDKEAFF.

This chain links TRBV4-3 with TRBJ2-2, with TRBD2 matching 11 bases. V was pared by 1 base and J by 5 bases, with 3 bases of the junction left unmatched. Germline CDR1 LGHNA, CDR2 YSLEER. This CDR3 has 16 amino acids. CDR3 loop: CASSQGLAGRTGELFF. In DNA, the CDR3 is TGCGCCAGCAGCCAAGGACTAGCGGGAAGAACCGGGGAGCTGTTTTTT.

CDR3 sequence: CASSDRGRRDNEQFF. The CDR3 DNA reads TGTGCCAGCAGTGACAGGGGGCGAAGGGACAATGAGCAGTTCTTC. This rearrangement joins TRBV6-4 to TRBJ2-1, with TRBD1 matching over 7 bases. Germline V gene data show CDR1 as MRHNA and CDR2 as SNTAGT. Trimming took 2 bases from V and 5 from J; bases not matched to a gene: 6. The CDR3 length is 15 residues.

This chain uses TRBV7-2 with TRBJ1-2; no clear D gene. Germline-derived CDR1 and CDR2 are SGHTA and FQGNSA. CDR3 length: 19 residues. V was shortened by 0 bases and J by 4 bases, with 24 bases between the two germline ends. This CDR3 is CASSLAAGGESESGYGYTF. The CDR3 nucleotides read TGTGCCAGCAGCTTAGCGGCGGGCGGGGAATCGGAGTCAGGCTATGGCTACACCTTC.

V and J are TRBV19 and TRBJ2-7; TRBD1 might be the D (5 bases). The CDR3 consists of 13 residues. The V gene's germline CDR1 is LNHDA and CDR2 SQIVND (reference sequence). The germline V and J ends were trimmed by 5 bases and 5 bases, with 13 bases remaining between them. CDR3 region: CASSPRQSHEQYF. The CDR3 DNA reads as TGTGCCAGTAGTCCACGACAGTCTCACGAGCAGTACTTC.

The V gene is TRBV27, the J gene TRBJ2-7; maybe TRBD2 (6 bases). This CDR3 is built from 19 residues. V lost 4 bases to trimming and J lost 4 bases, with 29 bases between them. CDR1 is MNHEY and CDR2 is SMNVEV in the germline V gene (reference sequence). Here the CDR3 DNA reads TGTGCCAGCAGTTCGCATCCCATTACTAGGCGGGGACGGGGGTACGAGCAGTACTTC. Amino acid sequence: CASSSHPITRRGRGYEQYF.

Only one count was recorded for this clone. V and J are TRBV4-1 and TRBJ2-7; 8 positions agree with TRBD2. Unmatched junction bases numbered 14, after V lost 4 bases and J lost 6 bases. The CDR3 has 16 residues. The germline V gene encodes CDR1 MGHRA and CDR2 YSYEKL. Here the CDR3 reads CASSRRNVAGGGEQYF. In nucleotides, the CDR3 is TGCGCCAGCAGCCGGAGGAATGTGGCGGGAGGAGGCGAGCAGTACTTC.

The chain has TRBV9 and TRBJ2-1, with TRBD2 identical over 14 bases. Trimming cost V 3 bases and J 5 bases; bases outside gene matches: 10. Per the germline V gene, CDR1 is SGDLS and CDR2 is YYNGEE. This CDR3 is built from 18 residues. The CDR3 DNA is TGTGCCAGCAGCGGTCAACCGGGACTAGCGGGGGCCAACAATGAGCAGTTCTTC. Protein sequence: CASSGQPGLAGANNEQFF.

The chain is built from TRBV19 and TRBJ2-2, with TRBD1 matching over 10 bases. Germline CDR1 LNHDA, CDR2 SQIVND (reference sequence). V dropped 5 bases and J dropped 9; count of bases not matched to a gene: 6. The CDR3 extends over 14 amino acids. The CDR3: CASSWTGGVWELFF. The CDR3, as DNA: TGTGCCAGTAGTTGGACAGGGGGAGTATGGGAGCTGTTTTTT.

The chain uses TRBV27 and TRBJ2-5; 10 bases agree with TRBD2. Trimming removed 5 bases from V and 0 bases from J; junction bases left unmatched: 9. The CDR3 is 17 residues long. The germline gives CDR1 MNHEY, CDR2 SMNVEV (reference sequence). Written as DNA, the CDR3 is TGTGCCAGCAGTCCCTTCTCACTAGCGGGGAACCAAGAGACCCAGTACTTC. Translated, it gives CASSPFSLAGNQETQYF.

The chain uses TRBV5-1 and TRBJ1-1; D possibly corresponds to TRBD1 (5 bases). The CDR3 loop spans 16 amino acids. CDR1 is SGHRS, CDR2 YFSETQ, per germline. Deletions cut 0 bases from V and 0 bases from J, with 12 bases between. The CDR3 here is CASSLGQGLMNTEAFF. CDR3 DNA sequence: TGCGCCAGCAGCTTGGGTCAGGGATTAATGAACACTGAAGCTTTCTTT.

The chain uses TRBV6-1 and TRBJ1-5; D gene uncertain. The germline gives CDR1 MNHNS, CDR2 SASEGT. The length of the CDR3 is 18 residues. Between the trimmed V and J ends, which lost 4 bases and 5 bases, there was a span of 24 bases. CDR3 residues: CASSGPGIRRASDQPQHF. The DNA of the CDR3 is TGTGCCAGCAGTGGTCCCGGGATTCGTAGGGCCAGTGATCAGCCCCAGCATTTT.

The chain couples TRBV27 to TRBJ2-1, with D perhaps TRBD1 (5 bases). The germline V and J ends were trimmed by 2 bases and 2 bases, with 10 bases remaining between them. This CDR3 has 15 residues. The germline CDR1 and CDR2 sequences are MNHEY and SMNVEV (reference sequence). The CDR3 reads CASSLVSGPYNEQFF. For the CDR3, the DNA is TGTGCCAGCAGTTTAGTCTCAGGGCCCTACAATGAGCAGTTCTTC.

V gene TRBV9 combines with J gene TRBJ1-2; 7 nucleotides line up with TRBD1. CDR1 is SGDLS, CDR2 YYNGEE, per germline. V gave up 2 bases and J gave up 7 bases; unmatched junction bases: 8. The CDR3 consists of 14 residues. In nucleotides, the CDR3 is TGTGCCAGCAGCGTCGCCGACAGGGTCAGTGGCTACACCTTC. Translation gives CASSVADRVSGYTF.

This clone was counted a single time. This chain joins TRBV6-4 and TRBJ2-7, with 7 bases matching TRBD1. The CDR3 sequence is 16 residues long. The trim removed 0 bases at V and 3 bases at J, leaving 8 bases unmatched. From germline, CDR1 is MRHNA and CDR2 SNTAGT. The CDR3 sequence is CASSDSTQGECYEQYF. The CDR3 nucleotides are TGTGCCAGCAGTGACTCGACGCAGGGGGAATGCTACGAGCAGTACTTC.